This paragraph covers one TCR beta chain sequence. What this receptor recognizes is not known. One base away there is no much larger clone; base qualities are not given. This sample was taken from a study of blood T cell repertoires in COVID-19 (dated by TCRdb to 2020 to 2021). Study-level background: Samples from collaborators originated in the United States, Italy and Spain and spanned both the acute and convalescent phases of COVID-19. The material from the prospective study consisted of cDNA or gDNA derived from T cells, B-cell-depleted T cells, or PBMCs. Deeply sampled blood TCRbeta repertoires from subjects exposed to, actively infected with, or recovered from COVID-19 were included in the dataset. The samples were drawn from the first 160 participants of the ongoing ImmuneRACE study and from some 1,300 subjects provided by 6 global collaborators. HLA class I and class II types, where available, came from metadata supplied by the sample provider rather than from assay-based typing. The repertoires were made available in a free public database intended to serve as a resource for research on the immune response to SARS-CoV-2. The sample metadata nearly always contained a de-identified subject ID, COVID-19 status, age in years and sex. The paper's findings and limits, for the study overall: Clinical and demographic metadata were provided uncurated, with the amount varying by source and participant.

TCRbeta CDR3 regions were amplified from genomic DNA by means of the immunoSEQ Assay, a bias-controlled multiplex PCR. Per the source publication's procedure: The number of nucleated cells in each sample was estimated from the amplification of reference gene primers within the assay. Sequence reads were collapsed and filtered to measure the absolute abundance of every unique TCRbeta CDR3 rearrangement. Productive Simpson clonality was computed per sample as the square root of Simpson's diversity index over productive rearrangements. TCRdb took this table from immuneACCESS and kept in-frame rearrangements with V and J called. Such tables lack part of the clones; where checked against another copy, unresolved V genes explain under half of the gap, and the rest is unexplained. Clonal size and the V and J genes are those of that table, whereas D and trimming came from the DNA. A total of 120,000 or so clones appear in this sample, roughly 74% of them only once. The ten largest account for around 5.5% of the sample.

The collaborating institutions used their own protocols to collect whole blood in K2EDTA tubes. For TCRbeta analysis, collaborators shipped samples as frozen whole blood, isolated PBMCs, or DNA extracted from either of those sample types. The sequenced sample was peripheral blood. The sequence was collected from a man between 60 and 70 years old with acute or convalescent COVID-19.

The DNA reads TGTGCCAGCAGCCCCGGGTTGAGTAGCAATGAGCAGTTCTTC. Its amino acids are CASSPGLSSNEQFF. The chain was built from TRBV7-9 and TRBJ2-1, with the D gene too uncertain to name. From the cysteine through the phenylalanine, the CDR3 covers 14 amino acids. CDR3 DNA only is kept here, 42 bases in frame from base 1. V is cut by 5 bases and J by 6 bases, and the space between the germline ends is 14 bases. From the germline V gene (reference sequence), CDR1 is SEHNR and CDR2 is FQNEAQ. Supplemented by the reference TRBV7-9 and TRBJ2-1 proteins around the CDR3, the complete variable domain is DTGVSQNPRHKITKRGQNVTFRCDPISEHNRLYWYRQTLGQGPEFLTYFQNEAQLEKSRLLSDRFSAERPKGSFSTLEIQRTEQGDSAMYLCASSPGLSSNEQFFGPGTRLTVL.